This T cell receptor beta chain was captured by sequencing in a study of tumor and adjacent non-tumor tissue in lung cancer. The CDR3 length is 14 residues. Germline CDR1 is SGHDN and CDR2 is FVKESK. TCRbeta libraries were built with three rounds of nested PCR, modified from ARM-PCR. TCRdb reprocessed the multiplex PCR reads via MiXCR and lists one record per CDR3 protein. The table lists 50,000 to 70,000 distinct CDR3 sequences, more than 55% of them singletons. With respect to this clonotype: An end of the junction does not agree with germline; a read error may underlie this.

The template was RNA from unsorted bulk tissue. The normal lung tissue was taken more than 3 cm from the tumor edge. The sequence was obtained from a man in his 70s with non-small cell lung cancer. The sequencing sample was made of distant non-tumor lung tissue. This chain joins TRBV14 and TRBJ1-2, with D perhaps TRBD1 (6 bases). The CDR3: CASSRRGVVYGCTF. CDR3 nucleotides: TGTGCCAGCAGTAGAAGGGGGGTTGTTTATGGCTGCACCTTC. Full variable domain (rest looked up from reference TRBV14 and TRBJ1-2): EAGVTQFPSHSVIEKGQTVTLRCDPISGHDNLYWYRRVMGKEIKFLLHFVKESKQDESGMPNNRFLAERTGGTYSTLKVQPAELEDSGVYFCASSRRGVVYGCTFGSGTRLTVV.